These 3 T cell receptor beta chains came from one sample sequenced in a study of CD8+CD57+ T cells in acquired aplastic anemia. The use of genomic DNA as template underpinned the TCR beta VDJ and CDR3 profiling. TCRdb re-called the reads through MiXCR, storing one row per CDR3 protein. The sample lists 400,000 to 450,000 distinct CDR3 sequences; just under 70% were seen once. The sequencing input was sorted CD4+, CD8+, or CD8+CD57+ T cells (not recorded which) from PBMCs. Receptors originate from a human donor in good health, serving as a control.

The chain joins TRBV7-9 to TRBJ2-7, with no clear D. With 2 bases removed from V and 6 bases from J, the gap between germline ends came to 8 bases. The CDR3 covers 12 residues. Germline lookup yields CDR1 SEHNR and CDR2 FQNEAQ (reference sequence). In DNA, the CDR3 is TGTGCCAGCAGCTTACTGGGCCCCGAGCAGTACTTC. Translating gives CASSLLGPEQYF.

V is TRBV10-3 and J is TRBJ2-6; D might be TRBD1 or TRBD2, each matching 5 bases. The germline V and J ends were trimmed by 10 bases and 14 bases, with 24 bases remaining between them. Germline values: CDR1 ENHRY, CDR2 SYGVKD. There are 14 residues in the CDR3. DNA of the CDR3: TGTGCCAGCACCCAGCTCGCCGGGGCTATCTTCCTGACTTTC. This gives the protein CASTQLAGAIFLTF.

This clonotype was seen only once. The germline gene is not matched at one end of the junction; a read error may be the cause. V gene TRBV7-3 combines with J gene TRBJ2-5; possibly TRBD1 for D (6 bases). Germline V gene lookup returns CDR1 SGHTA and CDR2 FQGTGA. This CDR3 comprises 15 residues. The CDR3 reads CASSLGSGRGETQYF. CDR3 sequence (DNA): TGCGCCAGCAGCTTAGGGAGTGGCAGGGGAGAGACCCAGTACTTC.